The 30 T cell receptor beta chains given below trace back to one sample, sequenced in a study of blood T cell repertoires in COVID-19. Some clones are missing from TCRdb's copy, which holds only in-frame ones; the method was immunoSEQ multiplex PCR. Counted here are tens of thousands of clones, around 80% occurring once; the ten biggest clones make up less than 45%. The sample taken for sequencing was peripheral blood. The receptors were gathered from a woman older than 75 with active or convalescent COVID-19.

On this clone itself: A junction boundary mismatches the germline segment, possibly from a read error. Other DNA sequences of this sample code for an identical CDR3. J is TRBJ2-7 and V is TRBV5-1; tentatively, D is TRBD1 (5 bases). The CDR3 has 13 residues. Germline loops: CDR1 SGHRS, CDR2 YFSETQ. CDR3 sequence: CASSLVQGYEQYF. CDR3 DNA: TGTGCCAGCAGCTTGGTTCAGGGCTACGAGCAGTACTTC.

The gene calls are TRBV30 and TRBJ2-6; D unclear. This CDR3 is built from 12 residues. Looked up from germline, CDR1 is GTSNPN and CDR2 is SVGIG (reference sequence). Trimming took 4 bases from V and 4 from J, leaving 5 bases between them. CDR3 protein: CAWTRGANVLTF. The CDR3 bases are TGTGCCTGGACCCGGGGGGCCAACGTCCTGACTTTC.

The chain joins TRBV28 to TRBJ1-2; 9 bases align to TRBD1. The CDR3 runs 15 residues. The junction had 8 bases not matched to a gene; V was cut back by 3 bases and J by 6 bases. CDR1 is MDHEN and CDR2 is SYDVKM in the germline V gene. The CDR3, as DNA: TGTGCCAGCAGTTTGGAACAGGGGGCTGTTAATGGCTACACCTTC. Protein: CASSLEQGAVNGYTF.

V gene TRBV5-4 combines with J gene TRBJ2-5; D may be TRBD1 (6 bases). V lost 4 bases to trimming and J lost 1 base, with 14 bases between them. Germline V gives CDR1 SGHNT, CDR2 YYREEE (reference sequence). The CDR3 sequence is 15 residues long. The CDR3 loop is CASSPGQTTQETQYF. Written as DNA, the CDR3 is TGTGCCAGCAGCCCCGGACAGACCACCCAAGAGACCCAGTACTTC.

V is TRBV5-1 and J is TRBJ1-3; the match to TRBD1 covers 7 bases. Trimming removed 1 base from V and 2 bases from J; junction bases left unmatched: 3. Germline-derived CDR1 and CDR2 are SGHRS and YFSETQ. This CDR3 is 15 amino acids long. The CDR3 loop reads CASSLSRGTGNTIYF. The CDR3 DNA follows: TGCGCCAGCAGCTTGAGCAGGGGGACTGGAAACACCATATATTTT.

The chain is built from TRBV6-6 and TRBJ2-3; 8 nucleotides match TRBD2. CDR3 length: 15 residues. CDR1 MNHNY and CDR2 SVGAGI come from the germline V gene (reference sequence). With V trimmed by 10 bases and J by 5 bases, 14 bases remained unmatched. The CDR3 coding sequence is TGTGCCACCACTTTACCGGGGGGGGCGAAAGATACGCAGTATTTT. Protein sequence: CATTLPGGAKDTQYF.

The chain uses TRBV7-9 and TRBJ2-3, with 14 bases aligning to TRBD2. The length of the CDR3 is 16 residues. The germline V gene has CDR1 SEHNR and CDR2 FQNEAQ (reference sequence). J gave up 3 bases and V 6 bases, and 5 bases lay outside the gene matches. This CDR3 is CASSSRLAGGTDTQYF. The CDR3 bases are TGTGCCAGCAGTTCCCGACTAGCGGGAGGGACAGATACGCAGTATTTT.

This chain uses TRBV5-5 with TRBJ2-7, with unresolved D. The V and J ends lost 6 bases and 3 bases respectively, with 10 bases between them. The CDR3 is 12 residues long. The germline CDR1 and CDR2 sequences are SGHKS and YYEKEE (reference sequence). The CDR3 DNA reads TGTGCCAGCACCTCAGGCTACTACGAGCAGTACTTC. Residues: CASTSGYYEQYF.

The chain combines TRBV19 with TRBJ1-5; possible D gene TRBD1, 6 bases. V lost 10 bases and J 0 bases, leaving 19 bases between the germline ends. Germline V gives CDR1 LNHDA, CDR2 SQIVND (reference sequence). The CDR3 runs to 16 residues. The CDR3 here is CATHPDRRYSNQPQHF. The CDR3 DNA follows: TGTGCCACACACCCCGACAGGAGATATAGCAATCAGCCCCAGCATTTT. The entire variable domain, with the rest obtained from reference TRBV19 and TRBJ1-5, is as follows: DGGITQSPKYLFRKEGQNVTLSCEQNLNHDAMYWYRQDPGQGLRLIYYSQIVNDFQKGDIAEGYSVSREKKESFPLTVTSAQKNPTAFYLCATHPDRRYSNQPQHFGDGTRLSIL.

CDR3 loop: CASSRGTGGPGELFF. CDR3 coding DNA: TGCGCCAGCAGCCGCGGGACAGGTGGACCCGGGGAGCTGTTTTTT. The chain has TRBV5-1 and TRBJ2-2; 8 bases fit TRBD1. Germline V gene data show CDR1 as SGHRS and CDR2 as YFSETQ. V lost 4 bases and J lost 6; bases outside the gene matches: 8. This CDR3 is 15 amino acids long.

This rearrangement joins TRBV3-1 (or the pseudogene TRBV3-2) to TRBJ1-5; D call uncertain. Germline-derived CDR1 and CDR2 are LGHDT and YNNKEL (reference sequence). The V gene lost 2 bases and the J gene lost 9 bases, with 14 bases spanning the gap. There are 14 residues in the CDR3. Written as DNA, the CDR3 is TGTGCCAGCAGCCAACGTACAGTCCCATGGCCCCAGCATTTT. Protein: CASSQRTVPWPQHF.

The V and J genes are TRBV7-9 and TRBJ1-4; 8 bases fit TRBD1. The CDR3 covers 16 residues. The germline V gene has CDR1 SEHNR and CDR2 FQNEAQ (reference sequence). V trimming: 1 base; J trimming: 7 bases; junction bases outside the gene matches: 8. Here the CDR3 DNA reads TGTGCCAGCAGCTTAGGGTCCCAGGGGGCAGGTGAAAAACTGTTTTTT. Protein product: CASSLGSQGAGEKLFF.

This sequence joins TRBV3-1 (or the pseudogene TRBV3-2) and TRBJ1-1; no reliable D call. Trimming cost V 3 bases and J 4 bases, with 27 bases left between them. This CDR3 contains 19 residues. Germline CDR1 is LGHDT and CDR2 is YNNKEL (reference sequence). CDR3 DNA sequence: TGTGCCAGCAGCCACCCAAGGACGAGGGTAGCGGGGAGCGGCACTGAAGCTTTCTTT. It translates to CASSHPRTRVAGSGTEAFF.

This clone was seen once. The CDR3: CATQDRAVQPQHF. CDR3 DNA sequence: TGTGCCACCCAGGACAGGGCGGTTCAGCCCCAGCATTTT. The chain uses TRBV28 and TRBJ1-5; 8 bases align to TRBD1. The CDR3 spans 13 residues. The ends lost 10 bases at V and 6 bases at J; junction bases unmatched: 8. Germline V CDR1 and CDR2: MDHEN, SYDVKM.

V is TRBV7-3 and J is TRBJ2-6, with 8 bases fitting TRBD2. The junction had 15 bases not matched to a gene; V was cut back by 7 bases and J by 1 base. This CDR3 comprises 19 residues. Looked up from germline, CDR1 is SGHTA and CDR2 is FQGTGA. Here the CDR3 DNA reads TGTGCCAGCAACCCACCCCCGAGACTAGCGAGTTCTGGGGCCAACGTCCTGACTTTC. It codes for CASNPPPRLASSGANVLTF.

The rearrangement joins TRBV6-2 or TRBV6-3 to TRBJ1-2; 7 positions agree with TRBD1. The CDR3 is made up of 15 amino acids. The V gene's germline CDR1 is MNHEY and CDR2 SVGEGT. Unmatched junction bases numbered 9, after V lost 0 bases and J lost 8 bases. The chain's CDR3 is CASSYSMGQLIGYTF. The CDR3 DNA follows: TGTGCCAGCAGTTACTCGATGGGACAGCTCATCGGCTACACCTTC.

The chain couples TRBV28 to TRBJ2-1; perhaps TRBD2 as D (5 bases). CDR1 MDHEN and CDR2 SYDVKM come from the germline V gene. Trimming removed 6 bases at V and 0 bases at J, with 21 bases between. The CDR3 spans 18 residues. In DNA form, the CDR3 reads TGTGCCAGCAGCCAGGAATTCGGGATCTCTGACTCCTACAATGAGCAGTTCTTC. Its protein is CASSQEFGISDSYNEQFF.

The chain employs TRBV30 and TRBJ2-6, with D maybe TRBD2 (5 bases). Trimming left V 0 bases short and J 0 bases short, with 9 bases between. Germline V gene data show CDR1 as GTSNPN and CDR2 as SVGIG (reference sequence). CDR3 length: 16 residues. CDR3 bases: TGTGCCTGGAGTGTTCTAACTAGCTCTGGGGCCAACGTCCTGACTTTC. This encodes CAWSVLTSSGANVLTF.

Here the CDR3 DNA reads TGTGCCAGCCGAACTAGTATCGAGCAGTACTTC. The encoded protein is CASRTSIEQYF. The genes are TRBV2 and TRBJ2-7; tentatively, D is TRBD2 (5 bases). This CDR3 contains 11 residues. Germline V gene sequence: CDR1 SNHLY, CDR2 FYNNEI. The V end lost 8 bases, the J end lost 6 bases, and 11 bases lay between the germline ends.

The rearrangement joins TRBV2 to TRBJ1-2; perhaps TRBD1 as D (5 bases). CDR1 SNHLY and CDR2 FYNNEI come from the germline V gene. The CDR3 runs 14 residues. V dropped 3 bases and J dropped 0 bases, with 8 bases sitting between them. Here the CDR3 reads CASSEDITNYGYTF. CDR3 bases: TGTGCCAGCAGTGAGGACATTACTAACTATGGCTACACCTTC. The variable domain in full, completed from reference TRBV2 and TRBJ1-2, reads EPEVTQTPSHQVTQMGQEVILRCVPISNHLYFYWYRQILGQKVEFLVSFYNNEISEKSEIFDDQFSVERPDGSNFTLKIRSTKLEDSAMYFCASSEDITNYGYTFGSGTRLTVV.

This clone was picked up one time. The chain joins TRBV5-1 to TRBJ1-1; D is undetermined. The CDR3 loop spans 15 amino acids. V dropped 0 bases and J dropped 1 base, with 10 bases sitting between them. Per the germline V gene, CDR1 is SGHRS and CDR2 is YFSETQ. CDR3 protein: CASSLGPVSNTEAFF. The CDR3 DNA follows: TGCGCCAGCAGCTTGGGCCCAGTGTCGAACACTGAAGCTTTCTTT.

The V call is TRBV4-1, the J call TRBJ1-3, with 10 nucleotides matching TRBD1. V lost 0 bases, J lost 2 bases, and 1 base stayed unmatched. The CDR3 spans 16 residues. Germline V gene data show CDR1 as MGHRA and CDR2 as YSYEKL. In nucleotides, the CDR3 is TGCGCCAGCAGCCAAGAAGGGACAGGGGCTGGAAACACCATATATTTT. Amino acids: CASSQEGTGAGNTIYF.

The V and J genes are TRBV5-5 and TRBJ2-7; 7 positions match TRBD1. After removal of 3 bases from V and 6 bases from J, the junction contained 9 bases not matched to a gene. Germline-derived CDR1 and CDR2 are SGHKS and YYEKEE (reference sequence). The CDR3 sequence is 14 residues long. The CDR3 bases are TGTGCCAGCAGCTCACGGACAGGCACGGGCGAGCAGTACTTC. It specifies CASSSRTGTGEQYF.

The rearrangement joins TRBV15 to TRBJ2-2, with D tentatively TRBD2 (5 bases). The V and J ends lost 3 bases and 6 bases respectively, with 23 bases between them. From germline, CDR1 is LNHNV and CDR2 YYDKDF (reference sequence). The CDR3 runs to 18 residues. CDR3: CATSRTPQAAAVAGELFF. The CDR3 DNA is TGTGCCACCAGCAGGACCCCGCAGGCAGCGGCTGTCGCCGGGGAGCTGTTTTTT.

The rearrangement joins TRBV19 to TRBJ1-1, with a weak D call TRBD1 (6 bases). Per germline, CDR1 LNHDA and CDR2 SQIVND (reference sequence). CDR3 size: 14 residues. V shed 7 bases and J shed 4 bases, with 16 bases lying between them. CDR3 DNA: TGTGCCAGTAAATCACAGGGATGGTTCACTGAAGCTTTCTTT. Its protein product is CASKSQGWFTEAFF.

The chain recombines TRBV3-1 (or the pseudogene TRBV3-2) with TRBJ1-4; perhaps TRBD1 as D (5 bases). V shed 1 base and J shed 6 bases, with 15 bases lying between them. Germline V gene sequence: CDR1 LGHDT, CDR2 YNNKEL (reference sequence). The length of the CDR3 is 16 residues. The CDR3 region has the DNA TGTGCCAGCAGCCAAGGGGCCCGGGGGTCGCATGAAAAACTGTTTTTT. Amino acids: CASSQGARGSHEKLFF.

V is TRBV10-1 and J is TRBJ2-5; the match to TRBD2 covers 13 bases. Trimming at V came to 2 bases and at J to 5 bases, leaving 8 bases not matched to a gene. The germline gives CDR1 WNHNN, CDR2 SYGVQD (reference sequence). CDR3 length equals 17 residues. The CDR3: CASSERGLAGVCETQYF. The CDR3 nucleotides are TGCGCCAGCAGTGAGCGAGGACTAGCGGGAGTCTGTGAGACCCAGTACTTC.

The genes are TRBV2 and TRBJ1-5, with D possibly matching TRBD1 (6 bases). Trimming took 7 bases from V and 3 from J, leaving 13 bases between them. The CDR3 has 14 residues. Germline CDR1 SNHLY, CDR2 FYNNEI. CDR3 amino acids: CASTPDRNNQPQHF. CDR3 bases: TGTGCCAGCACCCCTGACAGGAACAATCAGCCCCAGCATTTT.

This chain links TRBV30 with TRBJ1-2; 10 nucleotides match TRBD1. Germline V gene lookup returns CDR1 GTSNPN and CDR2 SVGIG (reference sequence). CDR3 length: 15 residues. V dropped 5 bases and J dropped 2; count of bases not matched to a gene: 8. This chain's CDR3 is CAWQNPGQGNYGYTF. The CDR3 nucleotides are TGTGCCTGGCAAAACCCGGGACAGGGGAACTATGGCTACACCTTC.

The chain links TRBV5-1 to TRBJ2-5, with 13 bases identical to TRBD2. The CDR3 length is 15 residues. Looked up from germline, CDR1 is SGHRS and CDR2 is YFSETQ. With V trimmed by 3 bases and J by 4 bases, 3 bases remained unmatched. CDR3: CASSWTSGSSETQYF. As DNA, the CDR3 is TGCGCCAGCAGCTGGACTAGCGGGAGTTCAGAGACCCAGTACTTC.